Following are 3 T cell receptor beta chains from one sample sequenced in a study of blood T cell repertoires in COVID-19. The assay was immunoSEQ multiplex PCR, and TCRdb's table has in-frame clones only and misses some. The data hold some 60,000 clones, with 90% observed a single time. The sequencing sample was made of peripheral blood. These receptors were collected from a man aged 40-49 years with acute or convalescent COVID-19.

The V and J genes are TRBV6-2 or TRBV6-3 and TRBJ2-7; possible D gene TRBD1, 6 bases. The V gene's germline CDR1 is MNHEY and CDR2 SVGEGT. V dropped 5 bases and J dropped 4 bases, with 12 bases sitting between them. This CDR3 region has 13 residues. For the CDR3, the DNA is TGTGCCAGCAGTACGATCACAGGGTACGAGCAGTACTTC. It is translated as CASSTITGYEQYF.

CDR3 DNA: TGTGCCACCAGTGAATTTAACAGAAACTATGGCTACACCTTC. Its protein product is CATSEFNRNYGYTF. V is TRBV24-1 and J is TRBJ1-2, with unresolved D. This CDR3 has 14 residues. CDR1 is KGHDR and CDR2 is SFDVKD in the germline V gene. Trimming cost V 4 bases and J 2 bases, with 10 bases left between them.

The V and J genes are TRBV5-4 and TRBJ2-3, with a tentative D call TRBD2 (6 bases). Trimming took off 4 bases at V and 5 bases at J, with 17 bases between the two ends. The CDR3 has 15 amino acids. The germline V gene has CDR1 SGHNT and CDR2 YYREEE (reference sequence). CDR3 bases: TGTGCCAGCAGCCGGGACTGGAACTCGGGAGATACGCAGTATTTT. The encoded protein is CASSRDWNSGDTQYF. The whole variable domain, filled in from reference TRBV5-4 and TRBJ2-3, reads ETGVTQSPTHLIKTRGQQVTLRCSSQSGHNTVSWYQQALGQGPQFIFQYYREEENGRGNFPPRFSGLQFPNYSSELNVNALELDDSALYLCASSRDWNSGDTQYFGPGTRLTVL.